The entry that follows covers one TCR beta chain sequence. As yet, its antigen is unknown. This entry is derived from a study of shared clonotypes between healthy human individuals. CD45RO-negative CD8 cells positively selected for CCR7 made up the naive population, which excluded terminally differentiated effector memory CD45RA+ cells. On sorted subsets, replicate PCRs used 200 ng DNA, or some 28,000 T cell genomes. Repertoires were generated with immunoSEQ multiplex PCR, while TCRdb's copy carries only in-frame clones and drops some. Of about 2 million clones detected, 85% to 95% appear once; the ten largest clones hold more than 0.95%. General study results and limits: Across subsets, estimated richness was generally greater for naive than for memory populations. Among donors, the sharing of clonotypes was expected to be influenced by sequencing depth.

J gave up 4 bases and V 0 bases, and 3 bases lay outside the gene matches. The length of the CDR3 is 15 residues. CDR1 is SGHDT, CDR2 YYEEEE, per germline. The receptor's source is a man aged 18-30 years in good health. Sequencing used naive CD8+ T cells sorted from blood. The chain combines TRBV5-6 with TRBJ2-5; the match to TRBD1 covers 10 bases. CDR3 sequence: CASSLGQGAGETQYF. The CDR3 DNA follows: TGTGCCAGCAGCTTGGGACAGGGGGCGGGAGAGACCCAGTACTTC. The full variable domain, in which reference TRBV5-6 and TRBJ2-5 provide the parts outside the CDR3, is DAGVTQSPTHLIKTRGQQVTLRCSPKSGHDTVSWYQQALGQGPQFIFQYYEEEERQRGNFPDRFSGHQFPNYSSELNVNALLLGDSALYLCASSLGQGAGETQYFGPGTRLLVL.